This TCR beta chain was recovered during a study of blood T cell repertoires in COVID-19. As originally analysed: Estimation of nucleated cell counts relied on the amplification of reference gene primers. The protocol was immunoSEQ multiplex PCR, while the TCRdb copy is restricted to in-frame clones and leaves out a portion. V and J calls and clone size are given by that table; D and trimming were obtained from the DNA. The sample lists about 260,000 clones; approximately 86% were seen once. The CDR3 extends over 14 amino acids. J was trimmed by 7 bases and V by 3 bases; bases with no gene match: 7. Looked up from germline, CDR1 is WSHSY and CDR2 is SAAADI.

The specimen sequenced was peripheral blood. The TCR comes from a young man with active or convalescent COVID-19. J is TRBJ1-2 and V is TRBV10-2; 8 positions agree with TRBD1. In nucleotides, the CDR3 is TGCGCCAGCAGTGAAGGTCAGGGGGCGCGTGGCTACACCTTC. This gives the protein CASSEGQGARGYTF.